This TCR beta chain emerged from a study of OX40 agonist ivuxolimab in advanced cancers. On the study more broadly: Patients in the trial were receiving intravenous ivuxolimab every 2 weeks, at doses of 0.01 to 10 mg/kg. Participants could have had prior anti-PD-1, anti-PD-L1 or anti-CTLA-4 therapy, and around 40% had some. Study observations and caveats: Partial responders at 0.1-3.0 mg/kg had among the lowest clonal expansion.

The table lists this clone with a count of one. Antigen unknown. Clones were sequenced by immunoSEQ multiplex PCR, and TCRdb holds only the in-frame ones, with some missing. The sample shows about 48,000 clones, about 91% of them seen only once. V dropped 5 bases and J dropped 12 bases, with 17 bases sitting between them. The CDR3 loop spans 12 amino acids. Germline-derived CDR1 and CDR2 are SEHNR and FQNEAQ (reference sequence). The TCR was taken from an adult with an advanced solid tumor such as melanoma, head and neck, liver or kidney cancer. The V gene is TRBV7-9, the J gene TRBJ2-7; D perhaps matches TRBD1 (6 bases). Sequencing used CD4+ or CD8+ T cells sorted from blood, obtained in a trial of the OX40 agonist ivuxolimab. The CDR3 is CASSPDYREPYF. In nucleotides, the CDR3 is TGTGCCAGCAGCCCAGATTACAGGGAACCGTACTTC.